These 32 T cell receptor beta chains originate from one sample sequenced in a study of cytomegalovirus exposure and HLA in healthy donors. The PCR used 60 Vbeta and 13 Jbeta primers. Using immunoSEQ multiplex PCR, the repertoire was profiled, and TCRdb retains in-frame clones only, with some absent. The repertoire holds 160,000 or so clones, with more than 75% as singletons. The specimen was PBMCs. All receptors come from a male donor in good health and CMV-seronegative.

This chain joins TRBV7-2 and TRBJ2-5; TRBD1 might be the D (5 bases). The V and J ends lost 3 bases and 5 bases respectively, with 7 bases between them. This CDR3 has 12 residues. Germline CDR1 SGHTA, CDR2 FQGNSA. CDR3 sequence: CASSFAGETQYF. In nucleotides, the CDR3 is TGTGCCAGCAGCTTTGCAGGGGAGACCCAGTACTTC.

The chain is built from TRBV5-8 and TRBJ2-2, with 7 bases matching TRBD1. The CDR3 is 17 residues long. The germline CDR1 and CDR2 sequences are SGHTS and YDEGEE. J was trimmed by 2 bases and V by 1 base; bases with no gene match: 8. This CDR3 reads CASSLWKGTANTGELFF. The CDR3 region has the DNA TGTGCCAGCAGCTTGTGGAAAGGGACAGCAAACACCGGGGAGCTGTTTTTT.

The chain uses TRBV27 and TRBJ2-7; tentatively, D is TRBD2 (5 bases). Germline V gene sequence: CDR1 MNHEY, CDR2 SMNVEV (reference sequence). V lost 5 bases and J lost 3, with 14 bases in between. CDR3 length: 14 amino acids. The CDR3 region is CASSPPGLSYEQYF. CDR3 nucleotide sequence: TGTGCCAGCAGTCCGCCCGGACTCAGCTACGAGCAGTACTTC.

V is TRBV11-2 and J is TRBJ2-5; TRBD2 matches 8 bases. J lost 2 bases, V lost 2 bases, and 4 bases had no gene match. The germline gives CDR1 SGHAT, CDR2 FQNNGV. CDR3 size: 15 residues. The CDR3 sequence: CASSLPGGPQETQYF. CDR3 in DNA: TGTGCCAGCAGCTTACCGGGGGGGCCGCAAGAGACCCAGTACTTC.

This clone was picked up a small number of times. J is TRBJ2-7 and V is TRBV13, with 10 nucleotides matching TRBD2. Germline CDR1 and CDR2: PRHDT and FYEKMQ (reference sequence). With 5 bases clipped from V and 3 bases from J, the junction kept 10 bases outside the gene matches. CDR3 length equals 16 residues. The CDR3 reads CASSRTSGPLSYEQYF. Written as DNA, the CDR3 is TGTGCCAGCAGCCGGACTAGCGGACCCCTGAGCTACGAGCAGTACTTC.

The CDR3 DNA is TGTGCCAGTAGTCTTCTGGCAGGGCCAGCCTACGAGCAGTACTTC. Translation: CASSLLAGPAYEQYF. The chain is built from TRBV19 and TRBJ2-7; D possibly corresponds to TRBD1 (5 bases). V lost 5 bases and J 2 bases, leaving 16 bases between the germline ends. Germline CDR1 is LNHDA and CDR2 is SQIVND (reference sequence). The CDR3 contains 15 residues.

This clone has just a few counts. The rearrangement uses TRBV2 and TRBJ2-4, with a weak D call TRBD2 (6 bases). With 0 bases removed from V and 4 bases from J, the gap between germline ends came to 10 bases. The CDR3 is made up of 15 amino acids. CDR1 and CDR2 (germline): SNHLY, FYNNEI. CDR3 bases: TGTGCCAGCAGTGAAGCTTCAGGGACTAAAAACATTCAGTACTTC. Its protein product is CASSEASGTKNIQYF.

The chain has TRBV5-6 and TRBJ2-7; perhaps TRBD2 as D (6 bases). Germline CDR1 SGHDT, CDR2 YYEEEE. V lost 0 bases and J lost 4, with 14 bases in between. The CDR3 is 15 amino acids. The chain's CDR3 is CASSLAREAGYEQYF. For the CDR3, the DNA is TGTGCCAGCAGCTTGGCCAGGGAGGCCGGGTACGAGCAGTACTTC.

This chain uses TRBV19 with TRBJ2-7; TRBD2 might be the D (6 bases). V dropped 5 bases and J dropped 7 bases, with 18 bases sitting between them. From germline, CDR1 is LNHDA and CDR2 SQIVND (reference sequence). This CDR3 region has 14 residues. The chain's CDR3 is CASSRSDYRGEQYF. The CDR3 nucleotides read TGTGCCAGTAGTCGGAGCGACTACCGGGGGGAGCAGTACTTC.

This clone turned up a few times. V usage is TRBV18 and J usage is TRBJ1-1; 10 bases are a match to TRBD1. Germline trimming cut 2 bases from V and 5 bases from J; bases unmatched to any gene: 14. Germline V gene data show CDR1 as KGHSH and CDR2 as LQKENI. This CDR3 contains 18 residues. In nucleotides, the CDR3 is TGTGCCAGCTCACCAAGGGGCAGACAGGGGGCAAGGGGGACTGAAGCTTTCTTT. Translation gives CASSPRGRQGARGTEAFF.

The chain has TRBV7-6 and TRBJ2-1; TRBD2 matches at 11 bases. Unmatched junction bases numbered 9, after V lost 3 bases and J lost 5 bases. The CDR3 loop spans 17 amino acids. Germline assignment: CDR1 SGHVS and CDR2 FNYEAQ. The CDR3 loop is CASSFPPGLAEDNEQFF. CDR3 in DNA: TGTGCCAGCAGCTTTCCACCGGGACTAGCGGAAGACAATGAGCAGTTCTTC. Drawing the rest from reference TRBV7-6 and TRBJ2-1, the complete variable domain is GAGVSQSPRYKVTKRGQDVALRCDPISGHVSLYWYRQALGQGPEFLTYFNYEAQQDKSGLPNDRFSAERPEGSISTLTIQRTEQRDSAMYRCASSFPPGLAEDNEQFFGPGTRLTVL.

The chain has TRBV6-5 and TRBJ2-2; a possible D gene is TRBD2 (6 bases). V lost 0 bases to trimming and J lost 1 base, with 9 bases between them. The CDR3 covers 16 residues. The germline gives CDR1 MNHEY, CDR2 SVGAGI. This CDR3 reads CASSYSRGGNTGELFF. The CDR3 DNA is TGTGCCAGCAGTTACTCGCGGGGAGGGAACACCGGGGAGCTGTTTTTT.

This clone was counted between two and nine times. The chain uses TRBV6-5 and TRBJ2-7, with 8 nucleotides matching TRBD1. The CDR3 contains 14 residues. Losses at the gene ends were 6 bases for V and 5 bases for J; bases not matched to a gene: 9. The germline V gene encodes CDR1 MNHEY and CDR2 SVGAGI. The CDR3 loop reads CASSHVQGAHEQYF. CDR3 sequence (DNA): TGTGCCAGCAGCCATGTGCAGGGGGCCCACGAGCAGTACTTC.

V and J are TRBV4-1 and TRBJ1-1; D is undetermined. CDR1 is MGHRA and CDR2 is YSYEKL in the germline V gene. V shed 0 bases and J shed 1 base, with 9 bases lying between them. The CDR3 loop spans 15 amino acids. The DNA of the CDR3 is TGCGCCAGCAGCCAAGATCCGGCGGGGAACACTGAAGCTTTCTTT. Its protein is CASSQDPAGNTEAFF.

The genes are TRBV14 and TRBJ1-2; 10 bases line up with TRBD1. Germline V gives CDR1 SGHDN, CDR2 FVKESK. The CDR3 sequence is 15 residues long. V shed 3 bases and J 4 bases; nucleotides not matched to a gene: 5. CDR3 sequence (DNA): TGTGCCAGCAGCCAGGGACAGGGGAGGAGCTATGGCTACACCTTC. Its translation: CASSQGQGRSYGYTF.

This clone was counted a few times. The chain combines TRBV10-3 with TRBJ1-2; D call uncertain. Germline V gene sequence: CDR1 ENHRY, CDR2 SYGVKD. This CDR3 has 14 residues. V dropped 7 bases and J dropped 6 bases, with 18 bases sitting between them. The CDR3 DNA follows: TGTGCCATCAACGGAGGGTCGCAGAGTAATGGCTACACCTTC. Protein: CAINGGSQSNGYTF.

This clone has ten or more counts. The rearrangement joins TRBV6-1 to TRBJ2-5, with a possible D match to TRBD1 (6 bases). The V and J ends lost 3 bases and 0 bases respectively, with 11 bases between them. The germline gives CDR1 MNHNS, CDR2 SASEGT. CDR3 length: 15 amino acids. Written as DNA, the CDR3 is TGTGCCAGCAGTGATCCAGGGGCTAACCAAGAGACCCAGTACTTC. Residues: CASSDPGANQETQYF.

There are a few counts of this clone. The J gene is TRBJ2-7, the V gene TRBV5-1, with D unclear. Germline V gene data show CDR1 as SGHRS and CDR2 as YFSETQ. The CDR3 consists of 14 residues. V lost 2 bases and J 7 bases, leaving 16 bases between the germline ends. CDR3 sequence reads: CASSLADSRKEQYF. CDR3 nucleotide sequence: TGCGCCAGCAGCTTAGCAGACTCCCGGAAAGAGCAGTACTTC. Complete variable domain (other parts from reference TRBV5-1 and TRBJ2-7): KAGVTQTPRYLIKTRGQQVTLSCSPISGHRSVSWYQQTPGQGLQFLFEYFSETQRNKGNFPGRFSGRQFSNSRSEMNVSTLELGDSALYLCASSLADSRKEQYFGPGTRLTVT.

This clone was counted a single time. Likely a read error: the CDR3 ends without its conserved phenylalanine or tryptophan. The chain has TRBV27 and TRBJ2-7; 7 nucleotides agree with TRBD2. Trimming cost V 3 bases and J 6 bases; bases outside gene matches: 2. The CDR3 loop spans 12 amino acids. Germline V gives CDR1 MNHEY, CDR2 SMNVEV (reference sequence). The CDR3 is CASSFGGIEQYL. The CDR3 nucleotides are TGTGCCAGCAGTTTCGGGGGGATCGAGCAGTACCTC.

The V gene is TRBV9, the J gene TRBJ2-1; 8 bases fit TRBD1. Germline CDR1 and CDR2: SGDLS and YYNGEE. V trimming: 3 bases; J trimming: 6 bases; junction bases outside the gene matches: 5. The CDR3 runs to 14 residues. In DNA form, the CDR3 reads TGTGCCAGCAGCGGACAGGGGCGTTTCAATGAGCAGTTCTTC. Protein product: CASSGQGRFNEQFF.

The V call is TRBV29-1, the J call TRBJ2-7; 9 bases match TRBD1. CDR1 and CDR2 from the germline V gene are SQVTM and ANQGSEA. The CDR3 extends over 13 amino acids. J lost 8 bases, V lost 4 bases, and 9 bases had no gene match. This CDR3 reads CSVAPDRGRKQYF. As DNA, the CDR3 is TGCAGCGTTGCTCCGGACAGGGGCAGGAAGCAGTACTTC.

The CDR3 sequence: CASSSEWGRTDTQYF. The DNA for the CDR3 is TGCGCCAGCAGCTCCGAATGGGGGCGCACAGATACGCAGTATTTT. The rearrangement links TRBV5-1 to TRBJ2-3; perhaps TRBD1 as D (6 bases). CDR1 is SGHRS, CDR2 YFSETQ, per germline. The CDR3 sequence is 15 residues long. Trimming stripped 3 bases from V and 1 base from J, with 12 bases between.

This rearrangement joins TRBV19 to TRBJ2-1; perhaps TRBD2 as D (7 bases). The CDR3 sequence is 10 residues long. V lost 7 bases and J 15 bases, leaving 13 bases between the germline ends. Germline CDR1 reads LNHDA; CDR2 reads SQIVND (reference sequence). In DNA form, the CDR3 reads TGTGCCAGTAAGGGGGGAGGGGTGTTCTTC. It is translated as CASKGGGVFF.

This chain connects TRBV14 to TRBJ2-2, with 13 bases aligning to TRBD2. This CDR3 has 20 amino acids. Per germline, CDR1 SGHDN and CDR2 FVKESK. J gave up 0 bases and V 0 bases, and 7 bases lay outside the gene matches. DNA for the CDR3: TGTGCCAGCAGCCAAGAGGAAGGACTAGCGGGAGTAACGAACACCGGGGAGCTGTTTTTT. Translation: CASSQEEGLAGVTNTGELFF.

V is TRBV5-4 and J is TRBJ2-1, with D perhaps TRBD1 (6 bases). The CDR3 loop spans 15 amino acids. V lost 1 base, J lost 6 bases, and 14 bases lay in between. Per germline, CDR1 SGHNT and CDR2 YYREEE (reference sequence). CDR3 loop: CASSLKRGGINEQFF. DNA of the CDR3: TGTGCCAGCAGCTTGAAGAGAGGGGGTATCAATGAGCAGTTCTTC.

This clone was observed a handful of times. The V gene is TRBV28, the J gene TRBJ2-6; D possibly corresponds to TRBD1 (6 bases). The CDR3 is 15 residues long. Germline V gene sequence: CDR1 MDHEN, CDR2 SYDVKM. V gave up 5 bases and J gave up 1 base, with 9 bases separating them. The CDR3 DNA is TGTGCCAGCAGTGACAGGCTTTCTGGGGCCAACGTCCTGACTTTC. This translates into CASSDRLSGANVLTF.

The chain joins TRBV27 to TRBJ2-7, with 7 bases aligning to TRBD2. Germline CDR1 MNHEY, CDR2 SMNVEV (reference sequence). V shed 6 bases, J shed 1 base, and the junction held 6 bases outside the gene matches. This CDR3 is 14 amino acids long. Here the CDR3 reads CASSPWGGSYEQYF. Written as DNA, the CDR3 is TGTGCCAGCAGCCCGTGGGGGGGGTCCTACGAGCAGTACTTC.

The chain joins TRBV27 to TRBJ1-1; D is unresolved. The CDR3 contains 15 residues. From germline, CDR1 is MNHEY and CDR2 SMNVEV (reference sequence). V dropped 0 bases and J dropped 1 base, with 9 bases sitting between them. The CDR3 nucleotides read TGTGCCAGCAGTTTATCGGTACACCGGAACACTGAAGCTTTCTTT. Protein sequence: CASSLSVHRNTEAFF.

This chain joins TRBV10-3 and TRBJ2-1; D perhaps matches TRBD2 (5 bases). Trimming shortened V by 4 bases and J by 6 bases, and 16 bases separated the two germline ends. The CDR3 covers 15 residues. Germline V gene data show CDR1 as ENHRY and CDR2 as SYGVKD. The CDR3 DNA follows: TGTGCCATCAGTGCCCAGTGGATCGAGGGCAATGAGCAGTTCTTC. This sequence encodes CAISAQWIEGNEQFF.

This chain connects TRBV5-4 to TRBJ1-5; 7 nucleotides line up with TRBD1. CDR1 SGHNT and CDR2 YYREEE come from the germline V gene (reference sequence). V trimming: 9 bases; J trimming: 6 bases; junction bases outside the gene matches: 12. The CDR3 loop spans 14 amino acids. CDR3 in amino acids: CATSVFQGVQPQHF. The CDR3 nucleotides are TGTGCCACCTCAGTCTTCCAGGGGGTTCAGCCCCAGCATTTT.

The CDR3 region is CAWSFSPGQGKTEAFF. The CDR3 DNA reads as TGTGCCTGGAGTTTCTCCCCGGGACAGGGAAAAACTGAAGCTTTCTTT. The chain has TRBV30 and TRBJ1-1; 9 nucleotides match TRBD1. The CDR3 totals 16 residues. The germline V gene encodes CDR1 GTSNPN and CDR2 SVGIG (reference sequence). J lost 5 bases, V lost 2 bases, and 12 bases had no gene match.

The chain has TRBV5-4 and TRBJ1-6; TRBD1 might be the D (6 bases). The V gene's germline CDR1 is SGHNT and CDR2 YYREEE (reference sequence). V lost 0 bases to trimming and J lost 7 bases, with 8 bases between them. The CDR3 sequence is 14 residues long. The CDR3 DNA follows: TGTGCCAGCAGCTTGGACAGGGACAATTCACCCCTCCACTTT. Residues: CASSLDRDNSPLHF.